The next 6 T cell receptor beta chains were all read from a single sample in a study of T cells after yellow fever vaccination. TCRdb processed the 5' RACE reads anew with MiXCR; each CDR3 protein has one entry. The table lists 500,000 to 650,000 distinct CDR3 sequences, 17% of them singletons. Sequenced material: PBMCs, taken about 5 days after the first yellow fever vaccination. The receptor set was obtained from a man between 18 and 29 years old who received the YFV17D yellow fever vaccine.

This clonotype was counted between two and nine times. This chain connects TRBV29-1 to TRBJ2-7, with 9 bases lining up with TRBD1. CDR1 and CDR2 (germline): SQVTM, ANQGSEA. V was pared by 7 bases and J by 3 bases, with 7 bases of the junction left unmatched. This CDR3 spans 13 amino acids. As DNA, the CDR3 is TGCAGCGGTACGCGGACAGGGGACTACGAGCAGTACTTC. Protein product: CSGTRTGDYEQYF.

The genes are TRBV5-4 and TRBJ2-7; D unresolved. From germline, CDR1 is SGHNT and CDR2 YYREEE (reference sequence). Trimming took off 2 bases at V and 0 bases at J, with 12 bases between the two ends. The CDR3 covers 15 residues. CDR3 DNA: TGTGCCAGCAGCTTTCTACAGTCAAGCTCCTACGAGCAGTACTTC. This gives the protein CASSFLQSSSYEQYF.

In regard to this clonotype: A much bigger clone sits one base away, suggesting this may be a read error. The DNA of the CDR3 is TGTGCCAGCAGCTTAAGGTATAATTCACCCCTCCACTTT. Protein: CASSLRYNSPLHF. The chain is built from TRBV6-5 and TRBJ1-6, with no clear D. Germline V CDR1 and CDR2: MNHEY, SVGAGI. This CDR3 is built from 13 residues. Trimming removed 6 bases from V and 4 bases from J, with 7 bases in between.

This rearrangement joins TRBV6-2 or TRBV6-3 to TRBJ2-1, with TRBD1 matching 12 bases. Germline CDR1 and CDR2: MNHEY and SVGEGT. This CDR3 comprises 15 residues. Trimming took 2 bases from V and 7 from J; bases not matched to a gene: 3. The CDR3, as DNA: TGTGCCAGCAGTTACGGGACAGGGGGCTTAAATGAGCAGTTCTTC. It specifies CASSYGTGGLNEQFF.

This clonotype has just a few counts. The V gene is TRBV20-1, the J gene TRBJ1-2; 10 nucleotides agree with TRBD1. Losses at the gene ends were 5 bases for V and 8 bases for J; bases not matched to a gene: 14. This CDR3 comprises 15 residues. CDR1 DFQATT and CDR2 SNEGSKA come from the germline V gene (reference sequence). The CDR3 protein is CSAATGQGGDYGYTF. CDR3 sequence (DNA): TGCAGTGCTGCCACCGGACAGGGGGGAGATTACGGCTACACCTTC.

This clonotype was counted a few times. This sequence joins TRBV12-3 or TRBV12-4 and TRBJ1-5; no reliable D call. The CDR3 is made up of 16 amino acids. With 2 bases removed from V and 3 bases from J, the gap between germline ends came to 14 bases. In nucleotides, the CDR3 is TGTGCCAGCAGTTTATTTGACCGCTCTTACAATCAGCCCCAGCATTTT. It specifies CASSLFDRSYNQPQHF.